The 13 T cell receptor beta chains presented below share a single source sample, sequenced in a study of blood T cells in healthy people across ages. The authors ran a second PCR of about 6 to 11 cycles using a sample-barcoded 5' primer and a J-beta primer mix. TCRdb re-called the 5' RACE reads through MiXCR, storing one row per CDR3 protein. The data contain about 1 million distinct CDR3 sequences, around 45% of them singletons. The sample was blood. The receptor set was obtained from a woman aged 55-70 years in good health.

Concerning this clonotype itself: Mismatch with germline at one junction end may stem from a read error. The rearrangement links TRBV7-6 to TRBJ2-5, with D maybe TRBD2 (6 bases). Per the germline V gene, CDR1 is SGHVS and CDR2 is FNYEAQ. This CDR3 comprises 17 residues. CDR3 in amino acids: CASSLAVGQELQETQYF. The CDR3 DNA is TGTGCCAGCAGTTTAGCGGTGGGGCAGGAGCTCCAAGAGACCCAGTACTTC.

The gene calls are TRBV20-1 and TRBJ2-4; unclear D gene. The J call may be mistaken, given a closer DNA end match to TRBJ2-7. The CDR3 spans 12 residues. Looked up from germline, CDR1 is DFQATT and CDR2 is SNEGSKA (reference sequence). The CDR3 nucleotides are TGCAGTGCTAGGTTCAACGGTTACGAGCAGTACTTC. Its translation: CSARFNGYEQYF.

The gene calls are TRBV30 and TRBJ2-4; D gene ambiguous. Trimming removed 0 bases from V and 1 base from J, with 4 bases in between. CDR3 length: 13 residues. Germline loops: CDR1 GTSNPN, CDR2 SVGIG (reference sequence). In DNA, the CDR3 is TGTGCCTGGAGTGTAGGTGCCAAAAACATTCAGTACTTC. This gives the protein CAWSVGAKNIQYF.

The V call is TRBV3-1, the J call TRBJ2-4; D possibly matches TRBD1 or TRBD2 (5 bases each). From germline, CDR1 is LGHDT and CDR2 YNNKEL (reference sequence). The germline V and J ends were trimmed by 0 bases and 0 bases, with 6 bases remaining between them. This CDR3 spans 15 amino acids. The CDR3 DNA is TGTGCCAGCAGCCAAGAAGGGACAGCCAAAAACATTCAGTACTTC. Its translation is CASSQEGTAKNIQYF. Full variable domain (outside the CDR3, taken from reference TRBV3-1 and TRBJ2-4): DTAVSQTPKYLVTQMGNDKSIKCEQNLGHDTMYWYKQDSKKFLKIMFSYNNKELIINETVPNRFSPKSPDKAHLNLHINSLELGDSAVYFCASSQEGTAKNIQYFGAGTRLSVL.

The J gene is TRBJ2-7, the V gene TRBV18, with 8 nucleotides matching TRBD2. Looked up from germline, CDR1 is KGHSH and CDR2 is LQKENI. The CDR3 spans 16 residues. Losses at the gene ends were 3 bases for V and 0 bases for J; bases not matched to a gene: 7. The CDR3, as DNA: TGTGCCAGCTCACCGTCACTAGCGGATATCTCCTACGAGCAGTACTTC. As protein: CASSPSLADISYEQYF.

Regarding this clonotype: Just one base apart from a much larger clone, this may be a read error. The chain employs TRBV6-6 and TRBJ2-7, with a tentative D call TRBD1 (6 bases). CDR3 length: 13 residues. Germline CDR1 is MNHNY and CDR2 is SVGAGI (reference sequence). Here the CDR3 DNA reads TGTGCCTGCAGTTATCAGGGGCCCTACGAGCAGTACTTC. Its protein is CACSYQGPYEQYF.

The CDR3 here is CASSLVAGHMFYNEQFF. CDR3 DNA: TGTGCCAGCAGCTTAGTTGCCGGACATATGTTCTACAATGAGCAGTTCTTC. V is TRBV11-2 and J is TRBJ2-1, with a weak D call TRBD1 (5 bases). Germline loops: CDR1 SGHAT, CDR2 FQNNGV. V was clipped by 1 base and J by 3 bases, with 16 bases between them. The CDR3 length is 17 residues.

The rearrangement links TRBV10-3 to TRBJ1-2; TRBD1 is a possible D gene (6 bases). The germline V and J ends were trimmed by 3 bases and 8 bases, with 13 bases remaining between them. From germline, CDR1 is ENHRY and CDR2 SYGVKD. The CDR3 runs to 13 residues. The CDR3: CAISEQGGEGYTF. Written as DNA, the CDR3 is TGTGCCATCAGTGAACAAGGGGGAGAAGGCTACACCTTC.

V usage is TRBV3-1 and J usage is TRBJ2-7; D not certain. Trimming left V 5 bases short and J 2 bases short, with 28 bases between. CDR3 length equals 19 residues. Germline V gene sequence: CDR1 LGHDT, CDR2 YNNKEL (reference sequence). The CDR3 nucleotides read TGTGCCAGCAGCTATACCGCCTGGGCGCGTACACAAACCGCCTACGAGCAGTACTTC. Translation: CASSYTAWARTQTAYEQYF.

CDR3 protein: CASSLEGSAGQETQYF. The DNA for the CDR3 is TGTGCCAGCAGCTTAGAGGGTTCGGCTGGACAAGAGACCCAGTACTTC. V gene TRBV11-2 combines with J gene TRBJ2-5; D uncertain. The CDR3 length is 16 residues. Germline assignment: CDR1 SGHAT and CDR2 FQNNGV. Trimming took off 0 bases at V and 2 bases at J, with 13 bases between the two ends.

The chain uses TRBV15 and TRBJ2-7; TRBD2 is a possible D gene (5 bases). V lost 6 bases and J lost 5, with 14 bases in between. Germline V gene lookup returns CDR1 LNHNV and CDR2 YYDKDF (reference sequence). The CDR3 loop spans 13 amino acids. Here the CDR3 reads CATSAGSRDEQYF. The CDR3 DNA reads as TGTGCCACCAGTGCCGGCTCGAGGGACGAGCAGTACTTC.

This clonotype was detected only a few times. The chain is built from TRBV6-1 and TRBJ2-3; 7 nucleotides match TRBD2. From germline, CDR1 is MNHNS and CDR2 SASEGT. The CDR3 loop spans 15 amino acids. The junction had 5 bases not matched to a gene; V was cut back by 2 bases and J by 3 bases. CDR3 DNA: TGTGCCAGCAGTGAACTACCGGGACTAACAGATACGCAGTATTTT. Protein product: CASSELPGLTDTQYF.

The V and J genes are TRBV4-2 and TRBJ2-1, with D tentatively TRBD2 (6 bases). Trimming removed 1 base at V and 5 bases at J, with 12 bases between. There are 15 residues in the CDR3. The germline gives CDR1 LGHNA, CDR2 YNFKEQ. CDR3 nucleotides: TGTGCCAGCAGCCAAGCGGGAGTGAGAAACAATGAGCAGTTCTTC. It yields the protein CASSQAGVRNNEQFF.